This TCR beta chain was profiled in a study of multiple sclerosis patients with progressive multifocal leukoencephalopathy. Of note for this clone: Its antigen is not known.

The CDR3 is 14 residues long. The germline V gene has CDR1 SEHNR and CDR2 FQNEAQ (reference sequence). J was trimmed by 7 bases and V by 0 bases; bases with no gene match: 2. General study findings and limits: Clones expanded at PML were already present before and during natalizumab.

The table came from immunoSEQ multiplex PCR; TCRdb's copy has only in-frame clones and leaves some out. The data hold 20,000 to 25,000 clones, with about 91% observed a single time. Time point specified: approximately 11 months of natalizumab therapy. T1 and T2 blood were collected at 6 and 12 months of natalizumab. Material: PBMCs, obtained from a patient treated with natalizumab. The chain combines TRBV7-9 with TRBJ1-1, with 10 bases that match TRBD1. The origin of this receptor is a man between 25 and 39 years old with multiple sclerosis. CDR3 DNA: TGTGCCAGCAGCTTAGCGGACAGGGGGTTTGAAGCTTTCTTT. Its protein is CASSLADRGFEAFF.